This is a list of T cell receptor beta chains from one sample in a study. One entry per CDR3 protein, called by TCRdb with MiXCR from the RT-PCR reads. The sample records 550,000 to 750,000 distinct CDR3 sequences, approximately 15% being singletons. Sequencing was carried out using memory CD4+ T cells from blood. These receptors were taken from a female donor in good health, serving as a healthy control. Both conserved end residues are part of each CDR3.

>TRBJ1-5|TRBV12-3/TRBV12-4
CASREMNQPQHF
>TRBJ1-1|TRBV12-3/TRBV12-4
CASIQGIEAFF
>TRBJ2-7|TRBV4-3
CASSQGGDPAYEQYF
>TRBJ2-1|TRBV6-2/TRBV6-3
CASSATGVVREQFF
>TRBJ1-2|TRBV9
CASSVEGPTYNGYTF
>TRBJ1-6|TRBV19
CASRQHRGQWDSPLHF
>TRBJ2-3|TRBV5-6
CASSPKAGQGRYF
>TRBJ2-3|TRBV20-1
CSANQGASTDTQYF
>TRBJ2-3|TRBV29-1
CSGAGLAGVGDTQYF
>TRBJ1-1|TRBV6-2/TRBV6-3
CASRTGPTEAFF
>TRBJ1-2|TRBV9
CARATGYTF
>TRBJ2-5|TRBV11-2
CASSSKQGAGETQYF
>TRBJ2-7|TRBV20-1
CSALTGYEQYF
>TRBJ1-5|TRBV12-3/TRBV12-4
CASSPRGQYQPQHF
>TRBJ2-1|TRBV5-1
CASSLDGTKTYNEQFF
>TRBJ2-1|TRBV30
CAWSPGGGFNEQFF
>TRBJ2-1|TRBV10-3
CAIRQELAGVENEQFF
>TRBJ1-5|TRBV20-1
CSARVPGAKNQPQHF
>TRBJ2-1|TRBV5-1
CASSSGTGDEQFF
>TRBJ2-7|TRBV6-2/TRBV6-3
CASSSRDPSRGEQYF
>TRBJ1-1|TRBV5-6
CASSLGFRAGEAFF
>TRBJ2-7|TRBV5-1
CASSLAKGTVTYEQYF
>TRBJ2-7|TRBV20-1
CSASKASGYYEQYF
>TRBJ2-7|TRBV28
CASSSDQGFRGYEQYF
>TRBJ2-2|TRBV5-6
CASSLGPSGNTGELFF
>TRBJ2-7|TRBV7-2
CASSSRTGQGLGEQYF
>TRBJ1-2|TRBV12-3/TRBV12-4
CASSLLQGYTF
>TRBJ2-7|TRBV6-5
CASRTAGRVGYEQYF
>TRBJ1-3|TRBV7-2
CASSPRGDSGNTIYF
>TRBJ2-7|TRBV5-4
CASSTRLAGDYEQYF
>TRBJ2-2|TRBV6-1
CASSASPSGDTGELFF
>TRBJ2-1|TRBV29-1
CSVKYRDSYNEQFF
>TRBJ1-3|TRBV20-1
CSVGDTNSGNTIYF
>TRBJ1-2|TRBV6-5
CASSPQGLLDRRGGYGYTF
>TRBJ1-2|TRBV28
CASSWGGKGNYGYTF
>TRBJ2-2|TRBV15
CATSRALAGELFF
>TRBJ2-5|TRBV6-5
CASSSDVQETQYF
>TRBJ2-7|TRBV5-6
CASSRALRWNSYEQYF
>TRBJ2-7|TRBV12-3/TRBV12-4
CASSLINRYYEQYF
>TRBJ1-1|TRBV10-3
CAISVDKNTEAFF
>TRBJ2-7|TRBV6-2/TRBV6-3
CASRTGVYSEQYF
>TRBJ2-3|TRBV20-1
CSALPGRGFVTQYF
>TRBJ2-3|TRBV10-3
CAISEVPGTGDADTQYF
>TRBJ2-1|TRBV7-9
CASIEWANEQFF
>TRBJ2-5|TRBV24-1
CATSDPTGDREETQYF
>TRBJ2-5|TRBV7-2
CASSFVQQETQYF
>TRBJ2-7|TRBV4-3
CASSQDKNHRYEQYF
>TRBJ1-1|TRBV25-1
CASSHPGGAGLRAFF
>TRBJ1-5|TRBV24-1
CATSDVQGSQPQHF